Sequencing of this TCR beta chain was carried out in a study of Ad26.COV2.S vaccination and SARS-CoV-2 variants. About the study: In the study, Ad26.COV2.S was injected intramuscularly once, or twice 56 days apart.

Regarding treatment: 15 to 20 received Ad26.COV2.S at low or high dose, single or two shots; roughly 5 received placebo; per-sample allocation not given. The investigators took samples on day 63 after the first vaccine or placebo injection. An adult aged 18-55 years in Boston served as the donor. As its vector, the vaccine had Ad26, which expressed Wuhan-strain SARS-CoV-2 spike. Libraries were prepared by immunoSEQ multiplex PCR; TCRdb keeps only in-frame clonotypes and omits some of them. The sample holds about 440,000 clones, about nine tenths seen once. This clonotype was sampled from a person aged 18-65 years who received the Ad26.COV2.S COVID-19 vaccine or a placebo. The source material was peripheral blood, sampled in a trial of Ad26.COV2.S vaccine versus placebo.

CDR3 in amino acids: CASSLLGWERETQYF. Here the CDR3 DNA reads TGTGCCAGCAGCTTGCTGGGTTGGGAACGGGAGACCCAGTACTTC. The chain links TRBV5-6 to TRBJ2-5, with D hard to call. Germline CDR1 and CDR2: SGHDT and YYEEEE. The CDR3 runs 15 residues. Trimming took 1 base from V and 5 from J, leaving 15 bases between them.